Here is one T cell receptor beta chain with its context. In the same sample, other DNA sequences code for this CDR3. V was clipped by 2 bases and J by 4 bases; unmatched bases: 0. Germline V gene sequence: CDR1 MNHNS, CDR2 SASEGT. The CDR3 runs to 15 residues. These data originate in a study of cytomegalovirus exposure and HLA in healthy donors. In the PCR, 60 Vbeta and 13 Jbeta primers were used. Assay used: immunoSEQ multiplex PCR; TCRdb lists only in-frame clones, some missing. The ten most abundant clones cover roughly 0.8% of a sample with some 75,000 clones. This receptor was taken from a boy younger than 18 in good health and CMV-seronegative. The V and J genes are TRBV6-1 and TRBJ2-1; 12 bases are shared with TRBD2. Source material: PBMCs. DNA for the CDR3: TGTGCCAGCAGTGAACTAGCGGGGGGGTACAATGAGCAGTTCTTC. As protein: CASSELAGGYNEQFF.